Below are 7 T cell receptor beta chains sequenced from a single sample in a study of blood T cells in healthy people across ages. The authors ran a second PCR of roughly 6 to 11 cycles using a sample-barcoded 5' primer and a J-beta primer mix. TCRdb re-called the 5' RACE reads with MiXCR, one entry per CDR3 protein. The sample holds some 1.6 million distinct CDR3 sequences, roughly a third seen once. The sequenced sample consisted of blood. The receptors derive from a woman aged 25 to 39 in good health.

This clonotype has ten or more counts. A read error may explain this, as a much larger clone is one base away. V gene TRBV7-8 combines with J gene TRBJ2-5; tentative D call: TRBD2 (6 bases). With 1 base removed from V and 7 bases from J, the gap between germline ends came to 10 bases. The CDR3 is 13 amino acids. From germline, CDR1 is SGHVS and CDR2 FQNEAQ. The CDR3 loop reads CASSLGGGVTQYF. The CDR3 region has the DNA TGTGCCAGCAGCTTAGGGGGAGGAGTGACCCAGTACTTC.

The chain employs TRBV5-1 and TRBJ2-1; TRBD2 agrees at 9 bases. V was clipped by 4 bases and J by 7 bases; unmatched bases: 12. The CDR3 has 16 amino acids. Germline V gene sequence: CDR1 SGHRS, CDR2 YFSETQ. The CDR3 protein is CASSLGNSGGGNEQFF. The CDR3 coding sequence is TGCGCCAGCAGCCTTGGTAATAGCGGGGGAGGGAATGAGCAGTTCTTC.

The chain links TRBV25-1 to TRBJ2-7, with 9 bases lining up with TRBD1. Germline CDR1 is MGHDK and CDR2 is SYGVNS. The V segment lost 3 bases and the J segment 2 bases; nucleotides outside the gene matches: 8. The CDR3 covers 16 residues. CDR3 residues: CASSDLGTGNPYEQYF. The CDR3 region has the DNA TGTGCCAGCAGTGACCTTGGGACAGGGAATCCCTACGAGCAGTACTTC.

This clonotype occurred a few times. The V and J genes are TRBV10-3 and TRBJ2-7; TRBD2 might be the D (5 bases). V gave up 5 bases and J gave up 3 bases, with 11 bases separating them. The CDR3 is made up of 13 amino acids. In germline, CDR1 is ENHRY, CDR2 SYGVKD. In DNA form, the CDR3 reads TGTGCCATCAGTCTTCACCGGGACTACGAGCAGTACTTC. The encoded protein is CAISLHRDYEQYF.

This clonotype came up a few times. CDR3 bases: TGTGCCAGCAGCCCTGGAAGCGGGAGCCAAGAGACCCAGTACTTC. Encoded protein: CASSPGSGSQETQYF. This chain joins TRBV7-7 and TRBJ2-5; 8 bases are a match to TRBD2. Germline-derived CDR1 and CDR2 are SSHAT and FNYEAQ (reference sequence). The CDR3 length is 15 residues. The V segment lost 5 bases and the J segment 1 base; nucleotides outside the gene matches: 6.

This clonotype was seen a handful of times. This chain connects TRBV5-1 to TRBJ2-7; D might be TRBD1 (6 bases). The CDR3 totals 15 residues. Germline V lookup: CDR1 SGHRS, CDR2 YFSETQ. Trimming shortened V by 3 bases and J by 11 bases, and 24 bases separated the two germline ends. DNA for the CDR3: TGCGCCAGCAGCTCGTCCCGGGACATCTCACGCGTGGAGTACTTC. Translated, it gives CASSSSRDISRVEYF.

The chain has TRBV5-1 and TRBJ2-3, with unresolved D. The CDR3 runs to 15 residues. Trimming cost V 1 base and J 3 bases, with 12 bases left between them. Per germline, CDR1 SGHRS and CDR2 YFSETQ. The CDR3 nucleotides are TGCGCCAGCAGCTTGTCGACGTTAGGGACAGATACGCAGTATTTT. Translating gives CASSLSTLGTDTQYF.